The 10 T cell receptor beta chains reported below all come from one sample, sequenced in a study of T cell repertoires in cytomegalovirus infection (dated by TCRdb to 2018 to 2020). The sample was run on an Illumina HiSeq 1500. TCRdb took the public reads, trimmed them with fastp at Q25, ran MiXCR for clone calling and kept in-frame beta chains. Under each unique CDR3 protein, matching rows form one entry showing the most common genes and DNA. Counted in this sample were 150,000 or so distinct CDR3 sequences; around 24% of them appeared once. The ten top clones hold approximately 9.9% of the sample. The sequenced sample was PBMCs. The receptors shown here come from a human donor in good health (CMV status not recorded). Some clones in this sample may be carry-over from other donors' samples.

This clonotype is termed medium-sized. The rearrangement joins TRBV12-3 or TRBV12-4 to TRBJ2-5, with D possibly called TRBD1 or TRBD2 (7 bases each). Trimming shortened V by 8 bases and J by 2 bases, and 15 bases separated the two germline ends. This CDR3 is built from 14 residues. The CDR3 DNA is TGTGCCAGCTCCGCAGGGGGGGGACAAGAGACCCAGTACTTC. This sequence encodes CASSAGGGQETQYF.

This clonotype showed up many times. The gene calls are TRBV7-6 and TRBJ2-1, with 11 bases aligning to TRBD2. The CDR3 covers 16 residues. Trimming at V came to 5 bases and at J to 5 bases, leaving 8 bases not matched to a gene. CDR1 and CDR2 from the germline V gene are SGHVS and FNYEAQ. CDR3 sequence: CASSPGLAVSDNEQFF. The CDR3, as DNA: TGTGCCAGCAGCCCGGGACTAGCGGTTTCCGACAATGAGCAGTTCTTC.

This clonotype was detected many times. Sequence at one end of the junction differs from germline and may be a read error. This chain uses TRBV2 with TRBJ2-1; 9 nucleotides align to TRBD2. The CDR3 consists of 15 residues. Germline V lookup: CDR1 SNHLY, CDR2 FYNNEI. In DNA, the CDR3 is TGTGCCAGCAGGGGACTAGCAAGGTCCTCCAATGAGCAGTTCTTC. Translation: CASRGLARSSNEQFF.

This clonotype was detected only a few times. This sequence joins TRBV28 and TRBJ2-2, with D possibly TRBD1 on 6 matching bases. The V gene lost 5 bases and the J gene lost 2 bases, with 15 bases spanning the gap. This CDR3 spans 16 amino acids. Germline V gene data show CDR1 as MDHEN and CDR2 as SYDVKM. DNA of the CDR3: TGTGCCAGCAGTCTCGGGACACTATCTAACACCGGGGAGCTGTTTTTT. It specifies CASSLGTLSNTGELFF.

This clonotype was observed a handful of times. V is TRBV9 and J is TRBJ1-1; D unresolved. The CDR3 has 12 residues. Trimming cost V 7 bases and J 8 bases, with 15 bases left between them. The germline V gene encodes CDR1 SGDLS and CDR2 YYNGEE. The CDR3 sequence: CASGRNTAEAFF. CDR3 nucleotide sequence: TGTGCCAGCGGCCGAAACACAGCAGAAGCTTTCTTT. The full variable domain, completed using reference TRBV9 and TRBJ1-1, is DSGVTQTPKHLITATGQRVTLRCSPRSGDLSVYWYQQSLDQGLQFLIQYYNGEERAKGNILERFSAQQFPDLHSELNLSSLELGDSALYFCASGRNTAEAFFGQGTRLTVV.

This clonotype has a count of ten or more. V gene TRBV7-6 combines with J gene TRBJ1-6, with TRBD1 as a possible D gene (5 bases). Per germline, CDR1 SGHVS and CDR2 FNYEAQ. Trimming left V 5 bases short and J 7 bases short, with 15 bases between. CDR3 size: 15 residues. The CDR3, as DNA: TGTGCCAGCAGCCCAAAGTGGGACGGGAATTCACCCCTCCACTTT. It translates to CASSPKWDGNSPLHF.

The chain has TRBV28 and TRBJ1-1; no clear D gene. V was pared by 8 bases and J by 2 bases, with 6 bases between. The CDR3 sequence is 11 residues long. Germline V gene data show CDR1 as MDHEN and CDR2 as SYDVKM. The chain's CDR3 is CASLANTEAFF. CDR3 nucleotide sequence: TGTGCCAGCCTAGCCAACACTGAAGCTTTCTTT.

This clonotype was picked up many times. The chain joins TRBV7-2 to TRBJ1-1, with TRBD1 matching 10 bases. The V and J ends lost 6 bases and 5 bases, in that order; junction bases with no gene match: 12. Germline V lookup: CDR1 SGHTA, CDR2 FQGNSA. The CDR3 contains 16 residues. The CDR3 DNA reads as TGTGCCAGCAGGGAGGGACAGGGGACTGCCGGAACTGAAGCTTTCTTT. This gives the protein CASREGQGTAGTEAFF.

CDR3 sequence: CASSLETENSPLHF. The CDR3 DNA follows: TGTGCCAGCAGCTTGGAGACGGAGAATTCACCCCTCCACTTT. The chain uses TRBV5-4 and TRBJ1-6; no clear D gene. The V end was cut by 0 bases, the J end by 7 bases, with 8 bases between. CDR1 and CDR2 from the germline V gene are SGHNT and YYREEE (reference sequence). This CDR3 region has 14 residues.

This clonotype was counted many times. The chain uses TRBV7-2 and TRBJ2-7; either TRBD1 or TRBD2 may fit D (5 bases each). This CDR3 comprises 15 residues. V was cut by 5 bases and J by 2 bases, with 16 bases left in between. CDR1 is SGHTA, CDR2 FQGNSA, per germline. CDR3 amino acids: CASSRDGDPAYEQYF. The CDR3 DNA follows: TGTGCCAGCAGCCGTGACGGGGACCCTGCCTACGAGCAGTACTTC.